This T cell receptor (beta chain) was observed in a study of tumor-infiltrating lymphocytes in primary liver carcinoma. Study details: The five patients, who were men and women, ranged in age from 30 to 69 years.

With regard to this clonotype: Antigen: not known.

Germline DNA was also extracted, while the blood RNA originated from unsorted whole blood. What was collected before surgery was around 4 milliliters of peripheral blood. Trimming took off 0 bases at V and 9 bases at J, with 9 bases between the two ends. The CDR3 has 14 amino acids. Germline V gene data show CDR1 as SGHTA and CDR2 as FQGTGA. cDNA specific to TCR beta was made from 450 to 500 ng of total RNA, with a constant-region primer employed for priming. Employing slightly modified ARM-PCR, three nested multiplex PCR rounds were run, and these gave rise to the TCR beta libraries. A C-beta reverse primer was combined with TRBV1-TRBV30 forward primers in the first two PCR rounds, and each round had 10 cycles. One entry per CDR3 protein, called by TCRdb with MiXCR from the multiplex PCR reads. The sample lists fewer than 350,000 distinct CDR3 sequences, less than 75% occurring once. Study-wide points: Because of bulk unsorted sampling, CD4+ and CD8+ repertoires were not subjected to comparison. Tumors significantly exceeded blood in top-250-clone fraction (p = 0.039).

The sequence derives from a middle-aged man with primary liver carcinoma and hepatitis B virus infection. The sequenced sample consisted of peripheral blood. V and J are TRBV7-3 and TRBJ1-6; D is unclear. The CDR3 reads CASSLTGPGSPLHF. CDR3 nucleotide sequence: TGTGCCAGCAGCTTAACAGGGCCCGGTTCACCCCTCCACTTT.